These 27 T cell receptor beta chains were all obtained from the same sample, sequenced in a study of cytomegalovirus exposure and HLA in healthy donors. A multiplex PCR was run with 60 Vbeta primers and 13 Jbeta primers. The table came from immunoSEQ multiplex PCR; TCRdb's copy has only in-frame clones and leaves some out. The sample totals about 160,000 clones. Sequencing was performed on PBMCs. These TCRs come from a man aged 30 to 45 in good health and CMV-seronegative.

This chain uses TRBV4-1 with TRBJ2-5, with 7 positions matching TRBD1. Trimming cost V 6 bases and J 7 bases; bases outside gene matches: 8. CDR1 and CDR2 (germline): MGHRA, YSYEKL. The CDR3 sequence is 13 residues long. For the CDR3, the DNA is TGCGCCAGCAGTGAAAACGACAGGGCGACCCAGTACTTC. Translated, it gives CASSENDRATQYF.

The chain is built from TRBV18 and TRBJ1-1, with 7 bases identical to TRBD1. After removal of 2 bases from V and 5 bases from J, the junction contained 14 bases not matched to a gene. Germline V gene lookup returns CDR1 KGHSH and CDR2 LQKENI. The CDR3 has 17 amino acids. In DNA form, the CDR3 reads TGTGCCAGCTCACCAAGTTCCGGGCAGGGGGGAATGACTGAAGCTTTCTTT. Translation gives CASSPSSGQGGMTEAFF.

The J gene is TRBJ1-1, the V gene TRBV28; TRBD1 aligns across 9 bases. This CDR3 comprises 13 residues. V was pared by 6 bases and J by 7 bases, with 6 bases of the junction left unmatched. Germline V gene lookup returns CDR1 MDHEN and CDR2 SYDVKM. CDR3 DNA: TGTGCCAGCAGACGGGACAGGGATGATGAAGCTTTCTTT. Translating it yields CASRRDRDDEAFF.

The chain uses TRBV15 and TRBJ1-2; D may be TRBD1 (6 bases). V was cut by 0 bases and J by 4 bases, with 18 bases left in between. CDR1 LNHNV and CDR2 YYDKDF come from the germline V gene (reference sequence). This CDR3 is built from 17 residues. CDR3 sequence reads: CATSRDVDTGTTYGYTF. CDR3 in DNA: TGTGCCACCAGCAGAGATGTCGATACCGGGACAACCTATGGCTACACCTTC.

The chain combines TRBV6-7 with TRBJ2-7, with 8 bases lining up with TRBD1. TRBV6-7 carries the ORF label, with uncertain function. J was trimmed by 3 bases and V by 4 bases; bases with no gene match: 5. CDR3 length: 14 residues. CDR3 nucleotide sequence: TGTGCCAGCAGTTCGGACAGGGTTTGCTACGAGCAGTACTTC. Encoded protein: CASSSDRVCYEQYF.

The chain joins TRBV6-5 to TRBJ2-3; no reliable D call. V shed 8 bases and J shed 4 bases, with 19 bases lying between them. The CDR3 contains 15 residues. Germline V lookup: CDR1 MNHEY, CDR2 SVGAGI. CDR3 nucleotide sequence: TGTGCCAGCTTTCGTACAGCAGACATTGCAGATACGCAGTATTTT. It yields the protein CASFRTADIADTQYF.

The genes are TRBV5-6 and TRBJ1-2; 7 bases map to TRBD1. Germline CDR1 and CDR2: SGHDT and YYEEEE. Trimming cost V 4 bases and J 4 bases; bases outside gene matches: 4. The CDR3 extends over 13 amino acids. The CDR3 loop reads CASSPTGIYGYTF. CDR3 nucleotides: TGTGCCAGCAGCCCGACAGGGATCTATGGCTACACCTTC.

The chain combines TRBV25-1 with TRBJ2-7; TRBD2 aligns across 12 bases. The germline CDR1 and CDR2 sequences are MGHDK and SYGVNS. Unmatched junction bases numbered 5, after V lost 5 bases and J lost 0 bases. The CDR3 covers 16 residues. CDR3 residues: CASSPRTSGASYEQYF. CDR3 DNA sequence: TGTGCCAGCAGTCCTCGGACTAGCGGGGCCTCCTACGAGCAGTACTTC.

The chain has TRBV4-1 and TRBJ2-7; possibly TRBD1 for D (7 bases). V lost 0 bases, J lost 3 bases, and 12 bases lay in between. CDR1 and CDR2 (germline): MGHRA, YSYEKL. The CDR3 is 15 amino acids. CDR3 loop: CASSQERDSLYEQYF. The CDR3 DNA reads as TGCGCCAGCAGCCAAGAGCGGGACAGTCTCTACGAGCAGTACTTC.

This rearrangement joins TRBV18 to TRBJ2-3; the match to TRBD1 covers 9 bases. Per the germline V gene, CDR1 is KGHSH and CDR2 is LQKENI. With 6 bases clipped from V and 4 bases from J, the junction kept 11 bases outside the gene matches. The CDR3 spans 16 residues. The CDR3 sequence is CASSQYRDRASDTQYF. The CDR3 DNA reads TGTGCCAGCTCGCAATACCGGGACAGGGCATCAGATACGCAGTATTTT.

The chain uses TRBV19 and TRBJ1-2; maybe TRBD1 (5 bases). The V gene lost 4 bases and the J gene lost 0 bases, with 15 bases spanning the gap. CDR1 is LNHDA and CDR2 is SQIVND in the germline V gene (reference sequence). CDR3 length: 16 residues. The CDR3 loop is CASSRETVLTNYGYTF. DNA of the CDR3: TGTGCCAGTAGTAGAGAGACAGTACTGACTAACTATGGCTACACCTTC.

The chain recombines TRBV11-3 with TRBJ1-5; 8 bases are a match to TRBD1. From germline, CDR1 is SGHNT and CDR2 YENEEA. The V and J ends lost 1 base and 0 bases, in that order; junction bases with no gene match: 2. The CDR3 runs to 16 residues. The CDR3 reads CASSLAQGDSNQPQHF. The CDR3 DNA reads TGTGCCAGCAGCTTAGCACAGGGGGATAGCAATCAGCCCCAGCATTTT.

V and J are TRBV4-1 and TRBJ1-1; D remains unclear. CDR1 MGHRA and CDR2 YSYEKL come from the germline V gene. The CDR3 consists of 15 residues. Trimming removed 4 bases from V and 3 bases from J, with 15 bases in between. The CDR3 sequence: CASSPRSGRDTEAFF. The CDR3, as DNA: TGCGCCAGCAGCCCCCGGTCGGGGAGAGACACTGAAGCTTTCTTT.

J is TRBJ1-3 and V is TRBV7-9; D not certain. V was cut by 2 bases and J by 2 bases, with 10 bases left in between. Germline V gives CDR1 SEHNR, CDR2 FQNEAQ (reference sequence). The CDR3 covers 15 residues. In nucleotides, the CDR3 is TGTGCCAGCAGCTTACGGACTGAGACTGGAAACACCATATATTTT. Its translation: CASSLRTETGNTIYF. Full variable domain (missing parts from reference TRBV7-9 and TRBJ1-3): DTGVSQNPRHKITKRGQNVTFRCDPISEHNRLYWYRQTLGQGPEFLTYFQNEAQLEKSRLLSDRFSAERPKGSFSTLEIQRTEQGDSAMYLCASSLRTETGNTIYFGEGSWLTVV.

The rearrangement joins TRBV6-1 to TRBJ1-1; D is possibly TRBD1 (6 bases). CDR1 is MNHNS and CDR2 is SASEGT in the germline V gene. This CDR3 contains 14 residues. Between the trimmed V and J ends, which lost 9 bases and 4 bases, there was a span of 18 bases. CDR3 in DNA: TGTGCCAGTGAGGAAAGGGGGAGAGGCACTGAAGCTTTCTTT. It encodes CASEERGRGTEAFF.

The chain has TRBV19 and TRBJ2-3; TRBD2 matches at 8 bases. This CDR3 is built from 16 residues. V gave up 5 bases and J gave up 3 bases; unmatched junction bases: 10. Germline V lookup: CDR1 LNHDA, CDR2 SQIVND (reference sequence). The CDR3 loop is CASSPFGPGGTDTQYF. The CDR3 DNA follows: TGTGCCAGTAGTCCCTTTGGACCGGGAGGGACAGATACGCAGTATTTT.

The chain combines TRBV10-2 with TRBJ2-1; 10 bases are shared with TRBD2. Germline CDR1 reads WSHSY; CDR2 reads SAAADI. This CDR3 contains 14 residues. The J segment lost 4 bases and the V segment lost 8 bases, leaving 5 bases of the junction unmatched. In DNA, the CDR3 is TGCGCCAGCCAAGGACTAGCGGTTTACAATGAGCAGTTCTTC. Encoded protein: CASQGLAVYNEQFF.

V usage is TRBV7-9 and J usage is TRBJ2-1; D gene unclear. The CDR3 covers 15 residues. Germline lookup yields CDR1 SEHNR and CDR2 FQNEAQ (reference sequence). V lost 1 base to trimming and J lost 0 bases, with 7 bases between them. The CDR3 reads CASSLGFGSYNEQFF. DNA of the CDR3: TGTGCCAGCAGCTTAGGTTTCGGCTCCTACAATGAGCAGTTCTTC.

The chain joins TRBV2 to TRBJ2-7; 11 bases align to TRBD1. V trimming: 6 bases; J trimming: 6 bases; junction bases outside the gene matches: 1. CDR1 is SNHLY and CDR2 is FYNNEI in the germline V gene. The CDR3 is 12 amino acids. Here the CDR3 reads CASRDRGREQYF. The CDR3 DNA reads as TGTGCCAGCAGGGACAGGGGGCGCGAGCAGTACTTC.

The chain combines TRBV5-8 with TRBJ1-4; 7 nucleotides agree with TRBD1. Trimming cost V 4 bases and J 6 bases; bases outside gene matches: 9. CDR1 SGHTS and CDR2 YDEGEE come from the germline V gene. The CDR3 consists of 15 residues. The DNA for the CDR3 is TGTGCCAGCAGCCCAGGGCGCAGGGGGGATGAAAAACTGTTTTTT. Amino acid sequence: CASSPGRRGDEKLFF. Looking up the rest from reference TRBV5-8 and TRBJ1-4 gives the full variable domain: EAGVTQSPTHLIKTRGQQATLRCSPISGHTSVYWYQQALGLGLQFLLWYDEGEERNRGNFPPRFSGRQFPNYSSELNVNALELEDSALYLCASSPGRRGDEKLFFGSGTQLSVL.

The chain couples TRBV18 to TRBJ1-4; TRBD1 matches at 10 bases. Trimming took 3 bases from V and 6 from J; bases not matched to a gene: 4. Germline CDR1 is KGHSH and CDR2 is LQKENI. The CDR3 totals 15 residues. The CDR3 coding sequence is TGTGCCAGCTCACCTGACAGGGGGCTACATGAAAAACTGTTTTTT. It yields the protein CASSPDRGLHEKLFF. The full variable domain, rest sourced from reference TRBV18 and TRBJ1-4, is NAGVMQNPRHLVRRRGQEARLRCSPMKGHSHVYWYRQLPEEGLKFMVYLQKENIIDESGMPKERFSAEFPKEGPSILRIQQVVRGDSAAYFCASSPDRGLHEKLFFGSGTQLSVL.

The chain uses TRBV12-2 and TRBJ2-1; the table's D call, TRBD2, was not checked against the DNA. TRBV12-2 is listed as a pseudogene. The CDR3 runs to 15 residues. The CDR3 DNA is TGTGCAAGTCGCTTAGCGCGATTGATCATCAATGAGCAGTTCTTC. Its protein is CASRLARLIINEQFF.

The chain is built from TRBV7-9 and TRBJ2-6, with 8 bases that match TRBD1. The CDR3 has 19 amino acids. The germline gives CDR1 SEHNR, CDR2 FQNEAQ (reference sequence). V was pared by 3 bases and J by 4 bases, with 14 bases of the junction left unmatched. CDR3 DNA: TGTGCCAGCAGCTTGCGGCAGGGGGCGACCTCGACCGGGGCCAACGTCCTGACTTTC. Translation gives CASSLRQGATSTGANVLTF.

CDR3 loop: CSASGLGTQYF. CDR3 nucleotides: TGCAGTGCTAGCGGTCTTGGGACCCAGTACTTC. The chain is built from TRBV20-1 and TRBJ2-5; no definite D call. Trimming removed 3 bases from V and 7 bases from J, with 9 bases in between. The CDR3 has 11 residues. CDR1 DFQATT and CDR2 SNEGSKA come from the germline V gene (reference sequence).

The chain couples TRBV21-1 to TRBJ1-1. TRBV21-1 is annotated as a pseudogene. The CDR3 length is 10 residues. The CDR3 loop reads CASSGAEAFF. Here the CDR3 DNA reads TGTGCCAGCAGCGGAGCTGAAGCTTTCTTT.

The chain employs TRBV4-2 and TRBJ2-7; a possible D gene is TRBD1 (5 bases). This CDR3 contains 14 residues. Looked up from germline, CDR1 is LGHNA and CDR2 is YNFKEQ. V lost 6 bases and J lost 0, with 12 bases in between. The CDR3 protein is CASSPWGSSYEQYF. The CDR3 DNA is TGTGCCAGCAGTCCCTGGGGCAGCTCCTACGAGCAGTACTTC.

The CDR3 loop reads CASSYTSGEPYEQYF. DNA for the CDR3: TGTGCCAGCAGCTATACTAGCGGGGAACCCTACGAGCAGTACTTC. The J gene is TRBJ2-7, the V gene TRBV7-9, with 10 bases aligning to TRBD2. Germline trimming cut 4 bases from V and 2 bases from J; bases unmatched to any gene: 5. The germline V gene has CDR1 SEHNR and CDR2 FQNEAQ (reference sequence). The CDR3 covers 15 residues. The variable domain in full, completed from reference TRBV7-9 and TRBJ2-7, reads DTGVSQNPRHKITKRGQNVTFRCDPISEHNRLYWYRQTLGQGPEFLTYFQNEAQLEKSRLLSDRFSAERPKGSFSTLEIQRTEQGDSAMYLCASSYTSGEPYEQYFGPGTRLTVT.